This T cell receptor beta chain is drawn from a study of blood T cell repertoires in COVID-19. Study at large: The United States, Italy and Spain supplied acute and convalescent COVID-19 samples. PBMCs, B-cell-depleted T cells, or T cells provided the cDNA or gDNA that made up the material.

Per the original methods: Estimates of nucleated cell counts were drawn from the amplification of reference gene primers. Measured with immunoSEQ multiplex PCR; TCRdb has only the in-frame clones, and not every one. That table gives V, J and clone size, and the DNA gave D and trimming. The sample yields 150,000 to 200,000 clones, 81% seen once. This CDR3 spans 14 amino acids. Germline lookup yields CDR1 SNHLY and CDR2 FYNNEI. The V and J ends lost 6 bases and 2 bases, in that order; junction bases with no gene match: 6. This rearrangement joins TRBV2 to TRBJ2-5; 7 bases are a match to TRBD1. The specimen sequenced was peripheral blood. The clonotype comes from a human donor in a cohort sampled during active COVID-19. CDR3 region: CASRRQGPQETQYF. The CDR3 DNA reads TGTGCCAGCAGGAGACAGGGTCCTCAAGAGACCCAGTACTTC. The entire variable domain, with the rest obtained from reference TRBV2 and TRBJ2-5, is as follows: EPEVTQTPSHQVTQMGQEVILRCVPISNHLYFYWYRQILGQKVEFLVSFYNNEISEKSEIFDDQFSVERPDGSNFTLKIRSTKLEDSAMYFCASRRQGPQETQYFGPGTRLLVL.